Listed below are T cell receptor beta chains from one sample, sequenced in a study of cytomegalovirus exposure and HLA in healthy donors. The data were produced by immunoSEQ multiplex PCR, yet TCRdb's version contains in-frame clones alone and is incomplete. The sample carries 200,000 to 250,000 clones, under 70% recorded once. Sequencing was carried out using PBMCs. These receptors came from a man in his forties or fifties in good health and CMV-seropositive. Each CDR3 is given with its conserved first and last residue. D genes are given only for firm matches. Rows give clone size only sometimes, using once, few, many, or a class for an expanded clone.

-,TRBV27,once,TRBJ2-5,CASSLSFRGVEAQYF,TGTGCCAGCAGTTTATCCTTCAGGGGTGTAGAGGCCCAGTACTTC
-,TRBV18,-,TRBJ2-2,CASSVNRENTGELFF,TGTGCCAGCTCAGTTAACAGGGAAAACACCGGGGAGCTGTTTTTT
TRBD2,TRBV11-2,-,TRBJ2-1,CASSLGGGAFEQFF,TGTGCCAGCAGCTTAGGCGGGGGGGCCTTTGAGCAGTTCTTC
-,TRBV19,-,TRBJ2-1,CASSLRGGTYNEQFF,TGTGCCAGTAGCCTTAGGGGGGGGACCTACAATGAGCAGTTCTTC
TRBD2,TRBV7-9,-,TRBJ2-1,CASSPGRGDYNEQFF,TGTGCCAGCAGCCCTGGGCGGGGGGATTACAATGAGCAGTTCTTC
-,TRBV10-3,-,TRBJ2-1,CAAAVGGPYNEQFF,TGTGCCGCAGCGGTCGGGGGGCCTTACAATGAGCAGTTCTTC
-,TRBV6-1,-,TRBJ2-1,CASSEEVGTYYNEQFF,TGTGCCAGCAGTGAAGAGGTGGGGACTTACTACAATGAGCAGTTCTTC
TRBD2,TRBV5-6,-,TRBJ2-3,CASSPRLAGSTDTQYF,TGTGCCAGCAGCCCGCGACTAGCGGGGAGCACAGATACGCAGTATTTT
-,TRBV7-9,-,TRBJ2-7,CASSLGLRGSTYEQYF,TGTGCCAGCAGCTTAGGGCTGCGGGGATCCACCTACGAGCAGTACTTC
TRBD1,TRBV7-9,-,TRBJ1-5,CASSSGRDSRNQPQHF,TGTGCCAGCAGCTCTGGCCGGGACAGCCGCAATCAGCCCCAGCATTTT
TRBD1,TRBV6-6,few,TRBJ1-2,CASRGQANYGYTF,TGTGCCAGTAGGGGACAGGCAAACTATGGCTACACCTTC
-,TRBV15,-,TRBJ2-5,CATSPYRYQETQYF,TGTGCCACCAGCCCATACAGATACCAAGAGACCCAGTACTTC
-,TRBV2,-,TRBJ1-1,CASSGRDMNTEAFF,TGTGCCAGCAGCGGCAGGGATATGAACACTGAAGCTTTCTTT
TRBD2,TRBV6-5,-,TRBJ2-1,CASSLGGAYNEQFF,TGTGCCAGCAGCCTCGGGGGGGCCTACAATGAGCAGTTCTTC
TRBD1,TRBV4-2,few,TRBJ2-7,CASSQDGQDYEQYF,TGTGCCAGCAGCCAAGACGGACAGGACTACGAGCAGTACTTC
-,TRBV5-1,-,TRBJ2-7,CASSLGLDYYEQYF,TGCGCCAGCAGCTTGGGTTTAGACTACTACGAGCAGTACTTC
-,TRBV4-1,-,TRBJ1-1,CASSRRGLLGHTEAFF,TGCGCCAGCAGCCGGAGGGGCCTATTAGGTCACACTGAAGCTTTCTTT
-,TRBV4-3,-,TRBJ2-7,CASSQDITSSYEQYF,TGCGCCAGCAGCCAAGATATCACAAGCTCCTACGAGCAGTACTTC
TRBD1,TRBV6-5,-,TRBJ1-4,CASSALRQGNEKLFF,TGTGCCAGCAGTGCGCTGAGACAGGGAAATGAAAAACTGTTTTTT
-,TRBV5-4,-,TRBJ1-1,CASSFPGAYTEAFF,TGTGCCAGCAGCTTCCCAGGGGCTTACACTGAAGCTTTCTTT
-,TRBV5-6,-,TRBJ2-5,CASSLVTGREETQYF,TGTGCCAGCAGCTTGGTTACAGGACGCGAAGAGACCCAGTACTTC
TRBD1,TRBV6-1,once,TRBJ1-2,CASRDTGGHGYTF,TGTGCCAGCAGGGACACAGGGGGCCATGGCTACACCTTC
-,TRBV7-2,once,TRBJ1-3,CASSSRGGGFSGNTIYF,TGTGCCAGCAGCTCCCGTGGCGGCGGGTTCTCTGGAAACACCATATATTTT
TRBD1,TRBV11-2,-,TRBJ1-1,CASNRQGYNTEAFF,TGTGCCAGCAACAGACAGGGATATAACACTGAAGCTTTCTTT
-,TRBV6-5,-,TRBJ2-3,CASRQRRVLGDTQYF,TGTGCCAGCAGACAACGCAGGGTACTTGGAGATACGCAGTATTTT
-,TRBV5-1,-,TRBJ2-1,CASSFPGTHNEQFF,TGCGCCAGCAGCTTCCCCGGGACTCACAATGAGCAGTTCTTC
TRBD1,TRBV7-9,-,TRBJ1-1,CSSSLAGTVHEAFF,TGTTCCAGCAGCTTAGCGGGGACAGTTCATGAAGCTTTCTTT
-,TRBV5-5,once,TRBJ1-6,CASSLTVSSYNSPLHF,TGTGCCAGCAGCTTGACAGTGAGCTCCTATAATTCACCCCTCCACTTT
-,TRBV29-1,-,TRBJ2-6,CSVEEGAGANVLTF,TGCAGCGTTGAGGAAGGGGCTGGGGCCAACGTCCTGACTTTC
-,TRBV6-5,-,TRBJ1-1,CASSVEQYTEAFF,TGTGCCAGCAGCGTAGAACAGTACACTGAAGCTTTCTTT
TRBD1,TRBV29-1,-,TRBJ2-7,CSGTGETYEQYF,TGCAGCGGGACAGGGGAAACCTACGAGCAGTACTTC
-,TRBV6-1,few,TRBJ1-6,CASSEDSSYNSPLHF,TGTGCCAGCAGTGAAGATAGCTCCTATAATTCACCCCTCCACTTT
TRBD1,TRBV5-1,-,TRBJ2-1,CASSLGQGEVNEQFF,TGCGCCAGCAGCTTGGGGCAGGGGGAAGTGAATGAGCAGTTCTTC
-,TRBV5-1,-,TRBJ2-3,CASSLVPRRGVSVDTQYF,TGCGCCAGCAGCTTGGTCCCTCGGCGGGGAGTTTCGGTGGATACGCAGTATTTT
-,TRBV2,-,TRBJ1-2,CASSDPGGGADYGYTF,TGTGCCAGCAGTGACCCCGGCGGGGGCGCGGACTATGGCTACACCTTC
TRBD2,TRBV7-2,-,TRBJ2-6,CASSLGGAGANVLTF,TGTGCCAGCAGCCTCGGGGGGGCTGGGGCCAACGTCCTGACTTTC
-,TRBV5-4,-,TRBJ2-1,CASSDRGKTPEQFF,TGTGCCAGCAGCGACCGCGGAAAGACCCCTGAGCAGTTCTTC